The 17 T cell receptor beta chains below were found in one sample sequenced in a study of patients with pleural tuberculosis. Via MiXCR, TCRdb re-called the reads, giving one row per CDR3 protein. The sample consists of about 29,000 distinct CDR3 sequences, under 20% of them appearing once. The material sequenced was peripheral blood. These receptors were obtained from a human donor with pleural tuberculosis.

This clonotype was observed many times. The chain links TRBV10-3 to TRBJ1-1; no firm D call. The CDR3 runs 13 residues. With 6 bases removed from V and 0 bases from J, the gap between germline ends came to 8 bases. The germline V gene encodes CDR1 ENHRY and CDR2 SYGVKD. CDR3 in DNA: TGTGCCATCAGGCCCGACATGAACACTGAAGCTTTCTTT. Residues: CAIRPDMNTEAFF.

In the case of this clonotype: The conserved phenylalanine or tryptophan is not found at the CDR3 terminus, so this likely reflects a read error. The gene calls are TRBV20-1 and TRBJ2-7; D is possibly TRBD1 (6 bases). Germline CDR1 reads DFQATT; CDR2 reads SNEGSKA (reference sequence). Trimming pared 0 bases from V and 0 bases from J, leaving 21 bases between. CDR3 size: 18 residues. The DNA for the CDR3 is TGCAGTGCTAGAGATAAGGGTAGAACAGGGTTTACCTCCTACGAGCAGTACCTC. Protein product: CSARDKGRTGFTSYEQYL.

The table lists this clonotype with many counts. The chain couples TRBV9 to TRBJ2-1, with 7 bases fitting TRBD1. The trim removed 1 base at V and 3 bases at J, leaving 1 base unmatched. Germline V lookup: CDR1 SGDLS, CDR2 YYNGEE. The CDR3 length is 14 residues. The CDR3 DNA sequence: TGTGCCAGCAGCGTAAGGGACAGCTACAATGAGCAGTTCTTC. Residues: CASSVRDSYNEQFF.

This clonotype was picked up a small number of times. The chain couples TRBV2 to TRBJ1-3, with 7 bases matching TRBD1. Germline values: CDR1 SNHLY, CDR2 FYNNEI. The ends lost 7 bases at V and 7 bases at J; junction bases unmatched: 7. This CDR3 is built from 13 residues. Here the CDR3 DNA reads TGTGCCAGCAATCGACAGGGCGGGAACACCATATATTTT. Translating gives CASNRQGGNTIYF.

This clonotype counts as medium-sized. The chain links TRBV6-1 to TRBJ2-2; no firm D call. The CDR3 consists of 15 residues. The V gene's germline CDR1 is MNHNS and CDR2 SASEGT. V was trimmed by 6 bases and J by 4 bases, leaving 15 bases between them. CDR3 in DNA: TGTGCCAGCAGCCCCCTCGAGCAGGTCACCGGGGAGCTGTTTTTT. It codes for CASSPLEQVTGELFF.

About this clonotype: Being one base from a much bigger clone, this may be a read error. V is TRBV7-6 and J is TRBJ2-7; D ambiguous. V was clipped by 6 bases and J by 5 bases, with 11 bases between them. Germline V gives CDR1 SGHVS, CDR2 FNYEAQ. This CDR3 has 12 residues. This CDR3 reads CASSPRKNEQYF. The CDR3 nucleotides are TGTGCCAGCAGTCCAAGGAAGAACGAGCAGTACTTC.

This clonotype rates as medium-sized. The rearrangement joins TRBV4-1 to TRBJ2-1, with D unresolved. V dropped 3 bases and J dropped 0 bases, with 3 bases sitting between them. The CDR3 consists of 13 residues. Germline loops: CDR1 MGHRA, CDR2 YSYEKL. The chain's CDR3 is CASSQLSYNEQFF. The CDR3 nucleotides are TGCGCCAGCAGCCAGCTCTCCTACAATGAGCAGTTCTTC.

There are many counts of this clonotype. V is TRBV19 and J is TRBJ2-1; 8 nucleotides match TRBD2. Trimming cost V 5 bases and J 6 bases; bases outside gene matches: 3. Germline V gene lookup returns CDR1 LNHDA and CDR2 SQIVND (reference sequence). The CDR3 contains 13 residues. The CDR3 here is CASSRLAGNEQFF. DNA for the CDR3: TGTGCCAGTAGTCGCCTAGCGGGCAATGAGCAGTTCTTC.

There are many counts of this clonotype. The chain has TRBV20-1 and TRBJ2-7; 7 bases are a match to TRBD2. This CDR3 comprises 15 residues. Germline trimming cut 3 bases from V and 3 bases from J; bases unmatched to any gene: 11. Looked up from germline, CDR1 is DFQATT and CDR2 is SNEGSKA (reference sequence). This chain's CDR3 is CSASDHEREFYEQYF. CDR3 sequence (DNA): TGCAGTGCTAGTGACCATGAGCGGGAATTCTACGAGCAGTACTTC.

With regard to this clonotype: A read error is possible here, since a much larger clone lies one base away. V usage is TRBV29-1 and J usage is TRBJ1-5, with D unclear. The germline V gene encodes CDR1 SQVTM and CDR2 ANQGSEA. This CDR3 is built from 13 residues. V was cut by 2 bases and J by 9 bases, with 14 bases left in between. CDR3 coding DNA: TGCAGCGTTGAATTCTCAGCCGCTGGGCCCCAGCATTTT. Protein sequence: CSVEFSAAGPQHF.

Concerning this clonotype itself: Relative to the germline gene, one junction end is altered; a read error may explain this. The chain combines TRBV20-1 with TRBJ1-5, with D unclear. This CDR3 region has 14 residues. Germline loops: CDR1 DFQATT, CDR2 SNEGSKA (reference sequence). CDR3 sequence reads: CSARGGGSNRPQHF. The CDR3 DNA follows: TGCAGTGCTAGAGGCGGCGGAAGCAATCGGCCCCAGCATTTT.

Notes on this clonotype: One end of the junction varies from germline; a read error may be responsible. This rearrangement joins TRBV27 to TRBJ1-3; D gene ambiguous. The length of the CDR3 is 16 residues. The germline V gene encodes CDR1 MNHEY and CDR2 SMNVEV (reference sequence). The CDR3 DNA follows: TGTGCCAGCTTACACGGTCAACCCTCATGTTGGTACATCATATATTTC. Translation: CASLHGQPSCWYIIYF.

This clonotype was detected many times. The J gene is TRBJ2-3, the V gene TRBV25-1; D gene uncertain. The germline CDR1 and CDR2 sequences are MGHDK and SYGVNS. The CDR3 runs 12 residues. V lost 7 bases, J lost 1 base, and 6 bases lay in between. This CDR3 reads CASKPGTDTQYF. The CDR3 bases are TGTGCCAGCAAACCGGGCACAGATACGCAGTATTTT.

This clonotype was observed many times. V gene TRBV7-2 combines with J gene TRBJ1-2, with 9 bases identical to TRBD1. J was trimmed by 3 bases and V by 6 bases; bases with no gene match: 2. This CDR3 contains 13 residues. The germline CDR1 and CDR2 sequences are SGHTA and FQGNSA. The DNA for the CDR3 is TGTGCCAGCAGGACAGGGGGTTACTATGGCTACACCTTC. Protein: CASRTGGYYGYTF.

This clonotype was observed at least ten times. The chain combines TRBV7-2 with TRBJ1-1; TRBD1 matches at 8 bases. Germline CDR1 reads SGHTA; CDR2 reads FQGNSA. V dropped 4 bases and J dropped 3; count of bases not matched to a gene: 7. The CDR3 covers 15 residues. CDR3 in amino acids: CASSWKTGADTEAFF. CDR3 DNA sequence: TGTGCCAGCAGCTGGAAGACAGGGGCTGACACTGAAGCTTTCTTT.

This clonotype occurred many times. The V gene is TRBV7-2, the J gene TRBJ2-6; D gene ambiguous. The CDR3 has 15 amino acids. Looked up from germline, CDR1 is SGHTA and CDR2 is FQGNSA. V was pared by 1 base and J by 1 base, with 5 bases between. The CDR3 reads CASSLVTSGANVLTF. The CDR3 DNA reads TGTGCCAGCAGCTTAGTGACTTCTGGGGCCAACGTCCTGACTTTC. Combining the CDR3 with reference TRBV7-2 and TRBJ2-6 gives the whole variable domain GAGVSQSPSNKVTEKGKDVELRCDPISGHTALYWYRQSLGQGLEFLIYFQGNSAPDKSGLPSDRFSAERTGGSVSTLTIQRTQQEDSAVYLCASSLVTSGANVLTFGAGSRLTVL.

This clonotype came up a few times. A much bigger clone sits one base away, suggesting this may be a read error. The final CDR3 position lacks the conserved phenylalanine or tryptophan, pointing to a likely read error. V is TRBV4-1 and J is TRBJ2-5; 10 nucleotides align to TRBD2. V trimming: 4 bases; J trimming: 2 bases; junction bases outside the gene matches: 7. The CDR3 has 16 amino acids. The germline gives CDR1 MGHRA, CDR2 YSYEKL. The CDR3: CASSRRTSGTQETQYL. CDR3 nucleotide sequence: TGCGCCAGCAGCCGCCGGACTAGCGGTACTCAAGAGACCCAGTACCTC.